The source of this T cell receptor (beta chain) is a study of blood T cell repertoires in COVID-19. On the study more broadly: COVID-19 samples collected from the United States, Italy and Spain covered acute and convalescent phases.

The CDR3 runs 14 residues. The V end lost 0 bases, the J end lost 6 bases, and 13 bases lay between the germline ends. CDR1 SGHDT and CDR2 YYEEEE come from the germline V gene. The data were produced by immunoSEQ multiplex PCR, yet TCRdb's version contains in-frame clones alone and is incomplete. The repertoire consists of roughly 73,000 clones, with 78% occurring once and the leading ten covering 15% to 18%. The sample consisted of peripheral blood. The clonotype comes from a human donor in a cohort sampled during active COVID-19. This chain links TRBV5-6 with TRBJ2-7; the D gene is possibly TRBD2 (5 bases). CDR3 residues: CASSLVAGVREQYF. The DNA of the CDR3 is TGTGCCAGCAGCTTGGTAGCCGGGGTCCGCGAGCAGTACTTC. Looking up the rest from reference TRBV5-6 and TRBJ2-7 gives the full variable domain: DAGVTQSPTHLIKTRGQQVTLRCSPKSGHDTVSWYQQALGQGPQFIFQYYEEEERQRGNFPDRFSGHQFPNYSSELNVNALLLGDSALYLCASSLVAGVREQYFGPGTRLTVT.